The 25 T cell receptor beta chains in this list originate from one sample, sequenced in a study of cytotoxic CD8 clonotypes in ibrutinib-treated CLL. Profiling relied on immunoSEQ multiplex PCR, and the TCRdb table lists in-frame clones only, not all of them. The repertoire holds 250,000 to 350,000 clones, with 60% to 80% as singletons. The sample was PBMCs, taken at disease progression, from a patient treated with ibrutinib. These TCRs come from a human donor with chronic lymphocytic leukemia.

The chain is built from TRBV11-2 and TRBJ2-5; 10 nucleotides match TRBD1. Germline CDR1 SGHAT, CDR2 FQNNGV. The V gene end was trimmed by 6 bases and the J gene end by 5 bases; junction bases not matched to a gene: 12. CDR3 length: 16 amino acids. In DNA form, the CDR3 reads TGTGCCAGCAGTTCAAATCCGGGACAGGGGTCTGAGACCCAGTACTTC. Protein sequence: CASSSNPGQGSETQYF.

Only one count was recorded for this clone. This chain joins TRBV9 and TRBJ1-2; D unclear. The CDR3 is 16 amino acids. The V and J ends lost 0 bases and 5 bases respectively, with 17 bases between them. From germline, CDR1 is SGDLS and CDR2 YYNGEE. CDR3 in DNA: TGTGCCAGCAGCGTAGGCCCTTCCTACCCGGGATATGGCTACACCTTC. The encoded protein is CASSVGPSYPGYGYTF.

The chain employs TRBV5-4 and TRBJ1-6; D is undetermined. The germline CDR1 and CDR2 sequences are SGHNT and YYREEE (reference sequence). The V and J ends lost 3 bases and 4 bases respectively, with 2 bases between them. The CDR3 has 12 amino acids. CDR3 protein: CASSSYNSPLHF. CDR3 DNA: TGTGCCAGCAGCTCATATAATTCACCCCTCCACTTT. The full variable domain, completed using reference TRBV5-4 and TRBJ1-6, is ETGVTQSPTHLIKTRGQQVTLRCSSQSGHNTVSWYQQALGQGPQFIFQYYREEENGRGNFPPRFSGLQFPNYSSELNVNALELDDSALYLCASSSYNSPLHFGNGTRLTVT.

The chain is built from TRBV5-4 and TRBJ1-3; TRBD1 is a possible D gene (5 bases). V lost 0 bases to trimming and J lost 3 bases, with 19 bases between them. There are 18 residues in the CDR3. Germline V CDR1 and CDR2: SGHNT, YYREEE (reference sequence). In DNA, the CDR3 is TGTGCCAGCAGCTTGGGCACCGGGGCGCAGTTGGGTGGAAACACCATATATTTT. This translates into CASSLGTGAQLGGNTIYF.

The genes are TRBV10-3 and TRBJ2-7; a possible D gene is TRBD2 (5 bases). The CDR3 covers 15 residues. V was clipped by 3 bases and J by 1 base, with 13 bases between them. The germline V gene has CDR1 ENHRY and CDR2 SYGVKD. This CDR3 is CAISDKEPGSYEQYF. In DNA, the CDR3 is TGTGCCATCAGTGATAAGGAACCGGGGTCCTACGAGCAGTACTTC.

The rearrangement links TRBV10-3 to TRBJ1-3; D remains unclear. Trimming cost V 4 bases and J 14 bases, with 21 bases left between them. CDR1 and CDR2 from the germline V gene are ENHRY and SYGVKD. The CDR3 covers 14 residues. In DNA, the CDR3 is TGTGCCATCAGTGTGGTGCAAGCTTCCGGCAGCGTATATTTT. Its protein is CAISVVQASGSVYF.

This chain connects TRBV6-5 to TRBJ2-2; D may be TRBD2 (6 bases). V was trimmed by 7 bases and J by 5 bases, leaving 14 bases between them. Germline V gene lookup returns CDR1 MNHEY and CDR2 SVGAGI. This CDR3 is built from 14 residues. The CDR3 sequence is CASTHPRGTGELFF. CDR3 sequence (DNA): TGTGCCAGCACCCATCCCCGGGGGACCGGGGAGCTGTTTTTT.

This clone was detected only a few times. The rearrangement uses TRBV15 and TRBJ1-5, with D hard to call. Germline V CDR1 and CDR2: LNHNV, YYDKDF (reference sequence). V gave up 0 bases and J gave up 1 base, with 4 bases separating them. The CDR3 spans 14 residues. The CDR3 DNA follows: TGTGCCACCAGCAGAGACAGCAGCAATCAGCCCCAGCATTTT. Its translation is CATSRDSSNQPQHF. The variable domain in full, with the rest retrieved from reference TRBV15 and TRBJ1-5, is DAMVIQNPRYQVTQFGKPVTLSCSQTLNHNVMYWYQQKSSQAPKLLFHYYDKDFNNEADTPDNFQSRRPNTSFCFLDIRSPGLGDTAMYLCATSRDSSNQPQHFGDGTRLSIL.

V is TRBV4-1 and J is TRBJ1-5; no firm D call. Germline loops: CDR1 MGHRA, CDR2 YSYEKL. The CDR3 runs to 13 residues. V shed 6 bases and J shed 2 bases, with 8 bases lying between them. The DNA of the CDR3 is TGCGCCAGCAGTGCGCAGGGCAATCAGCCCCAGCATTTT. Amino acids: CASSAQGNQPQHF.

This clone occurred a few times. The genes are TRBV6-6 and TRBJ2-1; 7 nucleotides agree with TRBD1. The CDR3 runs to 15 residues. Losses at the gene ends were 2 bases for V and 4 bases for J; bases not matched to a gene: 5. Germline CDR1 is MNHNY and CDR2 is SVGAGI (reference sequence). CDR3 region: CASSYTGTEYNEQFF. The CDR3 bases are TGTGCCAGCAGTTACACCGGGACAGAGTACAATGAGCAGTTCTTC.

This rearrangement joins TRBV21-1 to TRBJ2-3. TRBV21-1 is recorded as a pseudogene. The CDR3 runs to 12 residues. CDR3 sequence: CASSTQPGTQYF. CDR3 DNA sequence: TGTGCCAGCAGCACCCAGCCTGGAACGCAGTATTTT.

The CDR3 spells CASTYGQFGQYF. For the CDR3, the DNA is TGTGCCAGCACCTATGGACAGTTCGGGCAGTACTTC. V usage is TRBV6-5 and J usage is TRBJ2-7, with D tentatively TRBD1 (6 bases). The CDR3 has 12 amino acids. V dropped 7 bases and J dropped 9 bases, with 16 bases sitting between them. From germline, CDR1 is MNHEY and CDR2 SVGAGI.

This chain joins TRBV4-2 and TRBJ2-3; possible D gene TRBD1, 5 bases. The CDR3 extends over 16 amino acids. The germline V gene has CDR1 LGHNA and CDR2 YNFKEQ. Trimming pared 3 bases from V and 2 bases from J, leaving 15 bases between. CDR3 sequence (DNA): TGTGCCAGCAGCCACTCTCAGGGTCCAACCACAGATACGCAGTATTTT. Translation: CASSHSQGPTTDTQYF.

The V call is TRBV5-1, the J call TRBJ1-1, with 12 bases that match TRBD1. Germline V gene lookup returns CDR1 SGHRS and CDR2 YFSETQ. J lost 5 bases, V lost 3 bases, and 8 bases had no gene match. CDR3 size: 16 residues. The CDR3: CASSSPGQGARTEAFF. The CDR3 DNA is TGCGCCAGCAGCTCTCCGGGACAGGGGGCGCGGACTGAAGCTTTCTTT.

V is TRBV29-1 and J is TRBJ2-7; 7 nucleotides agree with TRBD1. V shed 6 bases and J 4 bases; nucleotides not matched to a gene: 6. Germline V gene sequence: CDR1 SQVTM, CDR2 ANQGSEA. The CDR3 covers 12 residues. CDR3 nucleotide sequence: TGCAGCGTAGGGGACAGCCGATACGAGCAGTACTTC. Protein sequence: CSVGDSRYEQYF.

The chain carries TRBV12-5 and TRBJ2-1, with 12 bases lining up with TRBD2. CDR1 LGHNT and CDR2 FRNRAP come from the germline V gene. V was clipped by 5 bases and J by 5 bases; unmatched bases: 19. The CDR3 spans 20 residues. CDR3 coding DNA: TGTGCTAGTGGTCATGGGGGGTTCGTACTAGCGGGAGGCGACCACAATGAGCAGTTCTTC. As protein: CASGHGGFVLAGGDHNEQFF. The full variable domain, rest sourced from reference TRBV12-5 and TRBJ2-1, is DARVTQTPRHKVTEMGQEVTMRCQPILGHNTVFWYRQTMMQGLELLAYFRNRAPLDDSGMPKDRFSAEMPDATLATLKIQPSEPRDSAVYFCASGHGGFVLAGGDHNEQFFGPGTRLTVL.

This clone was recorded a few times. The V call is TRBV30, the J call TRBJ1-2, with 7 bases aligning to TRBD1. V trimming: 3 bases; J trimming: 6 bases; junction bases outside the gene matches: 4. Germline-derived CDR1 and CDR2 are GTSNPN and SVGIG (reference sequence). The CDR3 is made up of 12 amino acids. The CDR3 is CAWRAQGDGYTF. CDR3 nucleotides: TGTGCCTGGAGGGCCCAGGGGGATGGCTACACCTTC.

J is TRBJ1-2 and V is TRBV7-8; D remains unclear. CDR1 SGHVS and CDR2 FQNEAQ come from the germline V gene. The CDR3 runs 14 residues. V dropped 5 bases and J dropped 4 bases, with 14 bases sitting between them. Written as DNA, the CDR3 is TGTGCCAGCAGCACTTCTTCAGAGGTCTATGGCTACACCTTC. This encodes CASSTSSEVYGYTF.

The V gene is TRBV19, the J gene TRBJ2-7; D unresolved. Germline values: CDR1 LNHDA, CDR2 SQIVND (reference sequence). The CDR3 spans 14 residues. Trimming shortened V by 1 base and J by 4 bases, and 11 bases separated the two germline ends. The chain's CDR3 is CASSIGANGYEQYF. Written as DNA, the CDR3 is TGTGCCAGTAGTATAGGCGCCAACGGGTACGAGCAGTACTTC.

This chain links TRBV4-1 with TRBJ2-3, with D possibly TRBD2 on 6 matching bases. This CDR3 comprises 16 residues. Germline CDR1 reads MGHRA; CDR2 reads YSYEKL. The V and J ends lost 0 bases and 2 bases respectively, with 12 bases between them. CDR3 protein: CASSQEGTYSTDTQYF. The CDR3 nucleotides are TGCGCCAGCAGCCAAGAGGGGACTTATTCCACAGATACGCAGTATTTT.

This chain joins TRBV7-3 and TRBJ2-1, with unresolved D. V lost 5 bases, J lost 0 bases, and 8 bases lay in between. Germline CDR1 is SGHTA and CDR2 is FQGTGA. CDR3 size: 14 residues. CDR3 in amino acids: CASSRLASYNEQFF. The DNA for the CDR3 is TGTGCCAGCAGCCGTTTAGCCTCCTACAATGAGCAGTTCTTC.

The CDR3 is CASSTEGNRPYEQYF. CDR3 bases: TGTGCCAGCAGCACGGAGGGAAACAGGCCCTACGAGCAGTACTTC. The V and J genes are TRBV7-9 and TRBJ2-7; D is possibly TRBD2 (6 bases). The CDR3 sequence is 15 residues long. Trimming removed 5 bases from V and 2 bases from J, with 16 bases in between. Per germline, CDR1 SEHNR and CDR2 FQNEAQ (reference sequence).

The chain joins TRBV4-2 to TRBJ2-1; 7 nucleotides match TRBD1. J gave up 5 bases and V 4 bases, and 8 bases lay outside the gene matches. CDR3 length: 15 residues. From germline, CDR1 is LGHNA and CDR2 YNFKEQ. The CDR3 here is CASSPTGKVHNEQFF. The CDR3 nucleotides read TGTGCCAGCAGCCCGACAGGGAAGGTCCACAATGAGCAGTTCTTC.

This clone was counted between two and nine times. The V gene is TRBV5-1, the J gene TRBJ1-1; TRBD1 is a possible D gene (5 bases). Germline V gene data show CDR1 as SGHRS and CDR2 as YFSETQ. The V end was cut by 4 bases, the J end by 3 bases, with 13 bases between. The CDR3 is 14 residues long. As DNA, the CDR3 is TGCGCCAGCAGCGGACACGGGCGGGACACTGAAGCTTTCTTT. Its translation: CASSGHGRDTEAFF.

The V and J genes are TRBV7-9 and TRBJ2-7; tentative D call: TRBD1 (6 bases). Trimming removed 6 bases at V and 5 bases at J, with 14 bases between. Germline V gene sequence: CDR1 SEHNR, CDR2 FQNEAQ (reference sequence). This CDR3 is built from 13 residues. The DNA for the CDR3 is TGTGCCAGCAGACCCTCCTCAGGGGACGAGCAGTACTTC. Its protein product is CASRPSSGDEQYF.